What follows are 11 T cell receptor beta chains derived from one specimen sequenced in a study of T-cell reconstitution after alpha-beta-depleted transplantation in children. Unique molecular identifiers were incorporated when the TCRbeta library was constructed. TCRdb passed the PCR reads through MiXCR, listing each CDR3 protein once. The table has some 120,000 distinct CDR3 sequences, roughly 10% seen once. The source was PBMCs, mostly from graft donor cells, collected 180 days after TCRalphabeta/CD19-depleted stem cell transplant. These TCRs come from a girl under three years old who had a stem cell transplant for combined immunodeficiency, so the T cells may come from the graft donor.

V and J are TRBV7-9 and TRBJ2-2; 8 bases line up with TRBD2. V was clipped by 4 bases and J by 1 base; unmatched bases: 2. Germline CDR1 reads SEHNR; CDR2 reads FQNEAQ (reference sequence). CDR3 size: 15 residues. Here the CDR3 DNA reads TGTGCCAGCAGCTCCAGCGGGGGGAACACCGGGGAGCTGTTTTTT. Translating it yields CASSSSGGNTGELFF.

There are many counts of this clonotype. The V and J genes are TRBV12-3 or TRBV12-4 and TRBJ2-1, with D perhaps TRBD2 (7 bases). The length of the CDR3 is 15 residues. V dropped 3 bases and J dropped 7 bases, with 16 bases sitting between them. The CDR3 nucleotides are TGTGCCAGCAGTTTTATAGGGACTACAGGGAATGAGCAGTTCTTC. This gives the protein CASSFIGTTGNEQFF.

This clonotype showed up just a few times. The chain employs TRBV6-5 and TRBJ2-3; TRBD1 is a possible D gene (5 bases). Trimming pared 1 base from V and 0 bases from J, leaving 14 bases between. The CDR3 length is 17 residues. In germline, CDR1 is MNHEY, CDR2 SVGAGI. Here the CDR3 DNA reads TGTGCCAGCAGTTACTTGACCGGGCCAGGGAGCACAGATACGCAGTATTTT. Residues: CASSYLTGPGSTDTQYF.

This clonotype has more than one count but fewer than ten. The V gene is TRBV29-1, the J gene TRBJ1-4; unclear D gene. V lost 3 bases and J lost 6, with 14 bases in between. Germline V gives CDR1 SQVTM, CDR2 ANQGSEA. This CDR3 comprises 14 residues. CDR3 sequence reads: CSVEDEGFYEKLFF. The CDR3 nucleotides are TGCAGCGTTGAGGACGAGGGTTTCTATGAAAAACTGTTTTTT. The full variable domain, completed using reference TRBV29-1 and TRBJ1-4, is SAVISQKPSRDICQRGTSLTIQCQVDSQVTMMFWYRQQPGQSLTLIATANQGSEATYESGFVIDKFPISRPNLTFSTLTVSNMSPEDSSIYLCSVEDEGFYEKLFFGSGTQLSVL.

This clonotype showed up just a few times. This rearrangement joins TRBV5-1 to TRBJ2-3; D is ambiguous. The CDR3 runs 14 residues. The ends were cut back, 0 bases at V and 2 bases at J, with 7 bases in the middle. Germline CDR1 and CDR2: SGHRS and YFSETQ. For the CDR3, the DNA is TGCGCCAGCAGCTTGGTAGATACCACAGATACGCAGTATTTT. The encoded protein is CASSLVDTTDTQYF.

This clonotype appeared a few times. The V and J genes are TRBV5-1 and TRBJ2-3, with 15 bases aligning to TRBD2. The CDR3 has 18 residues. V lost 3 bases to trimming and J lost 3 bases; unmatched junction nucleotides: 8. Germline values: CDR1 SGHRS, CDR2 YFSETQ. In nucleotides, the CDR3 is TGCGCCAGCAGCTGGCCACCTGGGACTAGCGGGAGGACAGATACGCAGTATTTT. It yields the protein CASSWPPGTSGRTDTQYF. The full variable domain, in which reference TRBV5-1 and TRBJ2-3 provide the parts outside the CDR3, is KAGVTQTPRYLIKTRGQQVTLSCSPISGHRSVSWYQQTPGQGLQFLFEYFSETQRNKGNFPGRFSGRQFSNSRSEMNVSTLELGDSALYLCASSWPPGTSGRTDTQYFGPGTRLTVL.

The gene calls are TRBV10-2 and TRBJ2-2; tentatively, D is TRBD1 (6 bases). CDR1 is WSHSY, CDR2 SAAADI, per germline. CDR3 length equals 13 residues. Trimming took 7 bases from V and 8 from J, leaving 14 bases between them. The CDR3 loop reads CASTTPQGGELFF. CDR3 nucleotides: TGCGCCAGCACGACGCCACAGGGAGGGGAGCTGTTTTTT.

This clonotype was detected a few times. The rearrangement joins TRBV12-3 or TRBV12-4 to TRBJ1-2; D gene unclear. V lost 6 bases to trimming and J lost 4 bases, with 12 bases between them. There are 13 residues in the CDR3. CDR3 sequence (DNA): TGTGCCAGCAGCAATGGGCAAATCTATGGCTACACCTTC. It is translated as CASSNGQIYGYTF.

This clonotype occurred a few times. The CDR3 sequence is CASSSPGTLQETQYF. CDR3 coding DNA: TGTGCCAGCAGTTCCCCCGGGACGCTCCAAGAGACCCAGTACTTC. This chain links TRBV28 with TRBJ2-5; D is tentatively TRBD1 or TRBD2 (5 bases each). CDR1 and CDR2 from the germline V gene are MDHEN and SYDVKM. V lost 4 bases and J 1 base, leaving 13 bases between the germline ends. The CDR3 consists of 15 residues.

The table lists this clonotype with a few counts. This chain connects TRBV12-3 or TRBV12-4 to TRBJ2-7, with 9 bases that match TRBD1. The CDR3 consists of 14 residues. With 6 bases clipped from V and 5 bases from J, the junction kept 8 bases outside the gene matches. This CDR3 is CASRLGQGTHEQYF. As DNA, the CDR3 is TGTGCCAGCAGGCTGGGACAGGGTACCCACGAGCAGTACTTC.

This clonotype occurred a few times. The V call is TRBV12-3 or TRBV12-4, the J call TRBJ2-1; D is perhaps TRBD1 (5 bases). The ends were cut back, 6 bases at V and 0 bases at J, with 12 bases in the middle. The CDR3 runs to 15 residues. DNA of the CDR3: TGTGCCAGCAGGCCTTCAGGGCTCTCCTACAATGAGCAGTTCTTC. Amino acids: CASRPSGLSYNEQFF.